This TCR beta chain is drawn from a study of blood T cells in healthy people across ages. This clonotype was detected only once. Its antigen is currently unknown. Overall study results and limits: Diversity was estimated from one million T cells, and these estimates were considered underestimates. Naive T cell percentage showed a strong correlation with TCR beta diversity.

The CDR3 is made up of 15 amino acids. Per germline, CDR1 LNHNV and CDR2 YYDKDF (reference sequence). Trimming shortened V by 0 bases and J by 0 bases, and 8 bases separated the two germline ends. A sample-barcoded 5' primer and a J-beta primer mix were used in a second PCR of about 7 to 12 cycles. A single record per CDR3 protein comes from TCRdb applying MiXCR to the 5' RACE reads. Of fewer than 700,000 distinct CDR3 sequences listed, 40% to 45% are singletons. The chain links TRBV15 to TRBJ2-5; tentatively, D is TRBD1 (5 bases). The sequenced sample consisted of blood. The TCR was taken from a man older than 75 in good health. CDR3 coding DNA: TGTGCCACCAGCAGAGAACCCAGGGACCAAGAGACCCAGTACTTC. Translated: CATSREPRDQETQYF.